This TCR beta chain was documented in a study of T cell responses to AZD1222 COVID-19 vaccine. Profiled with immunoSEQ multiplex PCR; TCRdb holds only in-frame clones, not every one. This sample yields about 130,000 clones, of which 85% to 95% are seen a single time; roughly 5.4% belongs to the top ten. A single count supports this clone. V lost 3 bases and J lost 6, with 8 bases in between. The CDR3 is made up of 12 amino acids. The germline V gene encodes CDR1 SEHNR and CDR2 FQNEAQ (reference sequence). This TCR came from an adult in good health. The chain carries TRBV7-9 and TRBJ1-1; a possible D gene is TRBD1 (5 bases). The material sequenced was peripheral blood, taken on day 0 of AZD1222 vaccination. CDR3 nucleotide sequence: TGTGCCAGCAGCTTCCGGGACGCTGAAGCTTTCTTT. Translated: CASSFRDAEAFF.